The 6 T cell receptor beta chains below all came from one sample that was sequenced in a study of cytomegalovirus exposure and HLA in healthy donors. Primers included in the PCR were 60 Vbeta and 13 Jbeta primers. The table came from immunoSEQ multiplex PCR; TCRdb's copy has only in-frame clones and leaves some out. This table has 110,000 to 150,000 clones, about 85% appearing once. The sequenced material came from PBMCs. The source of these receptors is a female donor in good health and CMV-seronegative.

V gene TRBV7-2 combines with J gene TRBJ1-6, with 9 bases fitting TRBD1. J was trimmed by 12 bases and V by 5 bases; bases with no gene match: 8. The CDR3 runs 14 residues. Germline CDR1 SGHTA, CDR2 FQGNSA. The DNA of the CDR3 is TGTGCCAGCAGCCCCCGACAGGGGGAGGTACCCCTCCACTTT. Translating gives CASSPRQGEVPLHF.

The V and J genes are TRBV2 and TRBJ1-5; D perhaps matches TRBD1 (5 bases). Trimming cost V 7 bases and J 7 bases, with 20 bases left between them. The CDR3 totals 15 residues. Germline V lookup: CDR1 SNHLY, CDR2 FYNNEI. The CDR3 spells CASTGPGPGGQPQHF. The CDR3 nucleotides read TGTGCCAGCACCGGGCCGGGGCCCGGGGGGCAGCCCCAGCATTTT.

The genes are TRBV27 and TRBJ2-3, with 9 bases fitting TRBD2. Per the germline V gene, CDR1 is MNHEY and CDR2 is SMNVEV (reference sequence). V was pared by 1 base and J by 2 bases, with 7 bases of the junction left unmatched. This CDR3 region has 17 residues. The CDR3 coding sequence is TGTGCCAGCAGTTTATTCGCTAGCGGGGCCTCCACAGATACGCAGTATTTT. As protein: CASSLFASGASTDTQYF.

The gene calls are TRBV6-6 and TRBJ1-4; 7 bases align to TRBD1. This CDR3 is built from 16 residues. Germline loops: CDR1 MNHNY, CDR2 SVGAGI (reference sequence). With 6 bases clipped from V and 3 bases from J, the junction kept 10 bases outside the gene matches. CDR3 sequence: CASRPDRVGANEKLFF. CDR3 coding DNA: TGTGCCAGCAGACCAGACAGGGTGGGGGCTAATGAAAAACTGTTTTTT.

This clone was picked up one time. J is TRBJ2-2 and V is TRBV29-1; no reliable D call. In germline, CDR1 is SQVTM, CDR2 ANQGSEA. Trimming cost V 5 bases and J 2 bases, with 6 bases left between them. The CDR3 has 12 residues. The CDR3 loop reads CSVSLNTGELFF. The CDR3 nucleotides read TGCAGCGTTTCCCTAAACACCGGGGAGCTGTTTTTT.

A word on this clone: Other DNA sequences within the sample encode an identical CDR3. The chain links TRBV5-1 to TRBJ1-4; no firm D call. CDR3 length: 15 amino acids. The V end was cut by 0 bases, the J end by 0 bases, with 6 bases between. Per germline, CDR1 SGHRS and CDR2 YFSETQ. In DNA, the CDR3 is TGCGCCAGCAGCTTGGCAGGATCAACTAATGAAAAACTGTTTTTT. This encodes CASSLAGSTNEKLFF.